This T cell receptor (beta chain) came from a study of regulatory T cells in long-lasting Graves disease (dated by TCRdb to the early 2020s). For the wider study: Newly diagnosed Graves' disease patients had taken antithyroid drugs for less than 3 months. Patients with persistent Graves' disease were compared with patients with newly diagnosed Graves' disease using TCR sequencing and RNA sequencing of peripheral blood. The study took place in China and was registered as a clinical trial. A total of roughly 33 samples were covered by TCR sequencing, comprising some 13 persistent and about 20 newly diagnosed Graves' disease patients.

The time point label on this specimen signifies: newly diagnosed GD, antithyroid drugs for less than 3 months. RNA was extracted from PBMCs in TRIzol for both TCR sequencing and RNA sequencing. The diagnosis of Graves' disease was made according to American Thyroid Association guidelines. Patients were recruited from an endocrinology department in Xi'an, China. Each patient gave approximately 8.8 milliliters of peripheral blood, collected in an EDTA anticoagulant tube. Ficoll Paque Plus density gradient separation was used to isolate PBMCs, and no further T cell sorting was done. An Agilent 2100 Bioanalyzer and agarose gel were used to assess RNA quality, and a NanoDrop 2000 was used to measure RNA concentration. The method behind the library was multiplex PCR. The instrument given in TCRdb is Illumina HiSeq 4000. CDR3 regions were amplified by Arm-PCR with iRepertoire HTBI primers to construct TCR beta libraries. Before sequencing, the PCR products went through gel purification. On the authors' methods: Across samples, roughly 60 TRBV and approximately 15 TRBJ segments were identified and used for gene usage analysis of CDR3 amino acid clonotypes. COPE and FqMerger were used to merge the filtered high-quality paired reads into contigs. BLAST was used to align contigs to IMGT TRBV, TRBD and TRBJ reference genes, and CDR3 was defined according to IMGT. Any clonotype with a frequency above 0.1% was counted as a highly expanded clone. Shannon entropy was used to measure repertoire diversity, and the Gini coefficient was used to measure V-J evenness. A clonotype found in more than one individual was treated as public. TCRdb trimmed the raw reads at Q25, called clones with MiXCR and kept productive beta chains. Merged by CDR3 protein, the rows form single entries marked with the most common genes and DNA. The V and J calls follow TCRdb's processing rather than the paper's. The sample data list roughly 420,000 distinct CDR3 sequences, and roughly 15% of these were observed just once. Clones ranked in the top ten supply about 10% of the sample.

Here is what the overall study found, with its caveats: Persistent disease showed preferential use of TRBV28, TRBJ1-2 and TRBJ2-5, whereas newly diagnosed disease favored TRBV20-1 and TRBJ2-1. The authors acknowledged the small sample size as a limitation that may reduce accuracy. Because the primary lesion, thyroid tissue, could not be accessed, the study looked at peripheral blood alone. Sequencing and analysis were limited to the TCR beta chain. Compared with newly diagnosed patients, persistent Graves' disease patients had lower TCR Shannon entropy and fewer highly expanded clones, which suggests clonal expansion. A larger number of public clonotypes was shared among persistent patients (over 2,500) than among newly diagnosed patients (approximately 1,000).

This clonotype has just a few counts. What this receptor recognizes is not known. Base qualities were left out, and no much larger clone turns up one base away. CDR1 is given as MGHRA and CDR2 as YSYEKL, both from the germline V gene. Trimming removed 1 base from V and 5 bases from J; the gene matches leave 5 bases unexplained. CDR3 length: 15 amino acids, cysteine to phenylalanine. The kept DNA is CDR3 alone, 45 bases in frame from the first base. These sequences were also reported in another study, on T cells in Graves' hyperthyroidism and ophthalmopathy. As described in the second report: Graves' hyperthyroidism was defined as stable when no progression to ophthalmopathy occurred over 18 months of follow-up. Hyperthyroidism patients were aged 18 to 65 years and newly diagnosed, with disease duration of less than 2 months. Patients with uncontrolled infections, other autoimmune diseases, pregnancy or lactation were excluded. Diagnoses relied on clinical symptoms, serum thyroxine and TRAb, thyroid ultrasound and orbital computed tomography. A first-round RT-PCR of the TCR CDR3 used the HTBI primer set with the Qiagen OneStep RT-PCR kit. Blood samples also contained most of the expanded thyroid clonotypes (frequency above 0.001), which suggests that blood repertoires may reflect thyroid immune responses. In cross-validation, a model built on a 13 V-J signature told ophthalmopathy apart from stable hyperthyroidism with over 85% sensitivity and roughly 81% specificity, and in testing the same model reached 80%/75%. In validation, the model predicted progression to ophthalmopathy a median of approximately 6.6 months before onset, with about 67% sensitivity and 72.22% specificity. To identify TCR V-J signatures that set the groups apart, the researchers used a discovery cohort of about a hundred patients, made up of 40 to 45 with Graves' ophthalmopathy and 55 to 65 with stable Graves' hyperthyroidism. An independent validation cohort of around 19 hyperthyroidism patients and roughly 16 patients who later progressed to ophthalmopathy tested prospective prediction of ophthalmopathy. For training and testing, the 80 to 100 patients in the discovery cohort were randomly divided in a 7:3 ratio. In addition, the study compared T-cell repertoires in thyroid tissue and in blood from a handful of Graves' hyperthyroidism patients. After blood sampling, hyperthyroidism patients were treated with methimazole at a starting dose of 30 mg daily, and ophthalmopathy patients were treated with high-dose intravenous methylprednisolone. Libraries were constructed in a second round of multiplex PCR, after which size selection and purification were performed. Paired-end sequencing of the libraries was performed with 100 bp reads on an Illumina HiSeq2000. SOAPnuke was used to process the raw data, removing reads that contained adapters or uncalled bases, had a mean Phred below 15, or lacked an exact match to the constant primer or identifier. COPE v1.2.5 was used to merge high-quality paired reads, and clonotypes were defined as unique nucleotide sequences. MiTCR v1.1 was used to align clonotypes to the IMGT TRBV, TRBD and TRBJ reference segments. Analysis was restricted to V-J combinations with a frequency above 0.0001, which covered 98% to 99.2% of repertoires. The TCS score was defined as F50 (clonal expansion) divided by E x V (chaos), with BLOSUM62-based TCRdist calculated between CDR3 peptides within each V-J. Welch's t-statistics and random forest reduced around 520 V-J features to 13, which were used in a naive Bayes classifier (R e1071). Sample size was not statistically predetermined, and blinding of investigators to group allocation was not performed. TCR Vbeta CDR3 sequencing of approximately 140 peripheral blood samples (approximately 44 ophthalmopathy, 70 to 85 hyperthyroidism and about 17 progressor patients) is reported in the paper.

This material consisted of peripheral blood mononuclear cells (PBMCs), taken at new diagnosis, from a patient treated with antithyroid drugs. The TCR sequence derives from a woman aged 25-40 years with Graves disease. Donor details come from another sample of the same person, matched by shared clones. This receptor chain uses TRBV4-1 and TRBJ1-2, and 9 junction bases match TRBD1. The nucleotides read TGCGCCAGCAGCCAAGGGGACAGGGTTGGGTATGGCTACACCTTC. The resulting protein is CASSQGDRVGYGYTF.